Sequencing of this T cell receptor beta chain was carried out in a study of CD8+CD57+ T cells in acquired aplastic anemia. The wider study: Across the sorted CD4+ and CD8+ cells, DNA amounts averaged roughly 3 ug. Healthy donor CD4+ cell samples had a mean of about 10.8 million reads.

TCR beta VDJ combinations and CDR3 sequences were profiled from genomic DNA. MiXCR, run by TCRdb on the reads, gives a single entry per CDR3 protein. The sample lists about 220,000 distinct CDR3 sequences, roughly 35% seen once, with roughly 1.1% in the top ten. Study conclusions and caveats: Statistical testing detected no significant gap in CD8+ Simpson's diversity between patients and controls.

This clonotype was seen repeatedly, ten times or more. The antigen is undetermined. Trimming left V 6 bases short and J 9 bases short, with 15 bases between. The CDR3 sequence is 12 residues long. Germline CDR1 SGHNT, CDR2 YYREEE (reference sequence). The sequenced sample consisted of sorted CD4+, CD8+, or CD8+CD57+ T cells (not recorded which) from PBMCs. The TCR originated in a human donor in good health, serving as a control. The chain carries TRBV5-4 and TRBJ1-2, with D possibly matching TRBD1 (5 bases). The CDR3 region is CASTITGDRYTF. Here the CDR3 DNA reads TGTGCCAGCACCATCACGGGGGATCGCTACACCTTC.